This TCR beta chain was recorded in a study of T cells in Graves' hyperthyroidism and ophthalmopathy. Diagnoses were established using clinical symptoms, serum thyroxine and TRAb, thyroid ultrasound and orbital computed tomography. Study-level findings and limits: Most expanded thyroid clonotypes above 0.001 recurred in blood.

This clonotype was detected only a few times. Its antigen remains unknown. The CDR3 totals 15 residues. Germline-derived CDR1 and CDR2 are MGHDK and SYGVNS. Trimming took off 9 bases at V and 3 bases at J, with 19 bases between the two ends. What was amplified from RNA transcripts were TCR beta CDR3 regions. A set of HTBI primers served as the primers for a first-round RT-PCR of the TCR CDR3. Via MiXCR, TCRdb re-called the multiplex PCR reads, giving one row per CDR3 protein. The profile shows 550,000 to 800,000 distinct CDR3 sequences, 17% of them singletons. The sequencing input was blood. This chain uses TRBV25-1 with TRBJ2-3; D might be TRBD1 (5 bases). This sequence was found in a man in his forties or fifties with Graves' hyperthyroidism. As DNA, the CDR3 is TGTGCCAGTACCCAGGGTTCTGCTAAGACAGATACGCAGTATTTT. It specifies CASTQGSAKTDTQYF.